These 2 T cell receptor beta chains share one sample of origin, sequenced in a study of T cells in Graves' hyperthyroidism and ophthalmopathy. RNA transcripts yielded amplified TCR beta CDR3 regions. HTBI primers were employed in a first-round RT-PCR of the TCR CDR3. TCRdb redid the calling of the multiplex PCR reads with MiXCR, one entry per CDR3 protein. Here the sample spans 550,000 to 600,000 distinct CDR3 sequences, roughly a sixth being singletons. What was sequenced was blood. These receptors originate from a woman aged 18-29 years with Graves' hyperthyroidism.

This clonotype came up many times. The gene calls are TRBV6-1 and TRBJ1-2; maybe TRBD1 (6 bases). Trimming took off 6 bases at V and 4 bases at J, with 18 bases between the two ends. CDR3 length: 15 amino acids. From germline, CDR1 is MNHNS and CDR2 SASEGT. In DNA, the CDR3 is TGTGCCAGCAGGGACTCCGGACAGCCAGTCTATGGCTACACCTTC. It specifies CASRDSGQPVYGYTF.

A few counts support this clonotype. This chain links TRBV5-1 with TRBJ2-1, with 10 bases aligning to TRBD2. The trim removed 1 base at V and 2 bases at J, leaving 12 bases unmatched. This CDR3 spans 19 amino acids. Per the germline V gene, CDR1 is SGHRS and CDR2 is YFSETQ. CDR3 protein: CASSLSSLAGGRAYNEQFF. As DNA, the CDR3 is TGCGCCAGCAGCTTGAGTAGCTTAGCGGGAGGTAGGGCCTACAATGAGCAGTTCTTC.